This T cell receptor beta chain was obtained from a study of post-analysis software for immune sequencing data. Study-wide context: Patients had relapsing-remitting, secondary progressive or progressive-relapsing multiple sclerosis; some lacked subtype. General observations from the study: Among roughly five TRBV segments more frequent in patients than controls were TRBV5-6, TRBV5-1 and TRBV20-1. For normalized Chao1 diversity, multiple sclerosis patients scored significantly lower than controls did. Under the F measure, samples that were prepared in one batch clustered strongly together.

Notes on this clonotype: What it binds is not known. The junction shows a germline mismatch at one end, possibly a read error.

The CDR3 consists of 14 residues. Germline loops: CDR1 DFQATT, CDR2 SNEGSKA (reference sequence). The TCR beta cDNA libraries contained unique molecular identifiers. The yield from roughly 1 to 10 million T cells was 500,000 or so cDNA molecules in total. TCRdb called the PCR reads again in MiXCR, with one record for every CDR3 protein. The sample includes around 710,000 distinct CDR3 sequences, just over 45% of them seen just once. The chain has TRBV20-1 and TRBJ2-3; D is undetermined. This receptor was obtained from a girl between 10 and 17 years old with multiple sclerosis. The sequenced sample was blood. The CDR3 loop is CGARVSSGTDTQYF. The CDR3 nucleotides are TGCGGTGCTAGAGTCTCCTCCGGGACAGATACGCAGTATTTT.